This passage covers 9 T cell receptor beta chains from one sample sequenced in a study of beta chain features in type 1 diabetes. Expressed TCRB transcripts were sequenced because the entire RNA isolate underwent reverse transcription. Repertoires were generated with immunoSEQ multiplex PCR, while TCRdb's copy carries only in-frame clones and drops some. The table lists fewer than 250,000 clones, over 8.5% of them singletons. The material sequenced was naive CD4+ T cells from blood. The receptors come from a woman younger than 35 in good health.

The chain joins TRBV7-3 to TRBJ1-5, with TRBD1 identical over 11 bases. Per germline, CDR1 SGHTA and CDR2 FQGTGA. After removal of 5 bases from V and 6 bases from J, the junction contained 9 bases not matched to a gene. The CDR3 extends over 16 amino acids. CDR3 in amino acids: CASSAPRGTGGQPQHF. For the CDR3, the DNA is TGTGCCAGCAGCGCACCCCGGGGGACAGGGGGTCAGCCCCAGCATTTT.

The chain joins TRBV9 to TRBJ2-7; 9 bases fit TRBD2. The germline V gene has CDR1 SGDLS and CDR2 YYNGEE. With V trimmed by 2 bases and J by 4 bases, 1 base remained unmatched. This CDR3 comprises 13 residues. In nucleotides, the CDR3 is TGTGCCAGCAGCGTGAGCGGGGGGTACGAGCAGTACTTC. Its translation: CASSVSGGYEQYF. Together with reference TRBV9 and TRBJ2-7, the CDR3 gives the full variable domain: DSGVTQTPKHLITATGQRVTLRCSPRSGDLSVYWYQQSLDQGLQFLIQYYNGEERAKGNILERFSAQQFPDLHSELNLSSLELGDSALYFCASSVSGGYEQYFGPGTRLTVT.

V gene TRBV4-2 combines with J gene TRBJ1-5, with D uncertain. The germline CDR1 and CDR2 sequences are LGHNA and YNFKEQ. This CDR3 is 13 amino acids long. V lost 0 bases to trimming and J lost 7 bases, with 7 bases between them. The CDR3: CASSQDEGQPQHF. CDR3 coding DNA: TGTGCCAGCAGCCAAGATGAGGGCCAGCCCCAGCATTTT.

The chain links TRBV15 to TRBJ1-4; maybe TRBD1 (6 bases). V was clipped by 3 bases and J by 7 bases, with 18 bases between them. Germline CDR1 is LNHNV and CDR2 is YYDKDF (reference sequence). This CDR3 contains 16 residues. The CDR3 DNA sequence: TGTGCCACCAGCAGGGCCGGACAGAGCAGTGGTGAAAAACTGTTTTTT. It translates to CATSRAGQSSGEKLFF.

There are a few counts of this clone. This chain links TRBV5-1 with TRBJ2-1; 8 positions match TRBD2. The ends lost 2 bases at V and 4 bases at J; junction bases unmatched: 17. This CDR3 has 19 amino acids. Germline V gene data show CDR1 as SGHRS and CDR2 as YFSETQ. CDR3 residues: CASSFIISGLAGPYNEQFF. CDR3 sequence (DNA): TGCGCCAGCAGCTTTATCATCTCCGGTCTAGCGGGCCCTTACAATGAGCAGTTCTTC.

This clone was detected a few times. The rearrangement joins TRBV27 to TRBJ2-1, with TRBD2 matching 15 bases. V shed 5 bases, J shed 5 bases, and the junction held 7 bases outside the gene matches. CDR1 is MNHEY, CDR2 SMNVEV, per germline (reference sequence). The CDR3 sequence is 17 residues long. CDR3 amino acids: CASSRGTSGRRHNEQFF. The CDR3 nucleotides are TGTGCCAGCAGTCGCGGGACTAGCGGGAGGCGCCACAATGAGCAGTTCTTC.

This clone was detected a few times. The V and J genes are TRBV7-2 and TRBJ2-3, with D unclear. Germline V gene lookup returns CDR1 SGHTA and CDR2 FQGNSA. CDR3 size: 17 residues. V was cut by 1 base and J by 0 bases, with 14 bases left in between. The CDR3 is CASSLVRPRLSTDTQYF. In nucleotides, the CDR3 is TGTGCCAGCAGCTTAGTCAGACCGCGGCTAAGCACAGATACGCAGTATTTT.

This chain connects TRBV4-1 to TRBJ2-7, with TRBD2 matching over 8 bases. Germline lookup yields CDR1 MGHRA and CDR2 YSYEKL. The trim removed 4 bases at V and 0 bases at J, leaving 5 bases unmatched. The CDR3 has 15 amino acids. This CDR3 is CASSLSGSLSYEQYF. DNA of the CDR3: TGCGCCAGCAGCCTAAGCGGGAGCCTCTCCTACGAGCAGTACTTC.

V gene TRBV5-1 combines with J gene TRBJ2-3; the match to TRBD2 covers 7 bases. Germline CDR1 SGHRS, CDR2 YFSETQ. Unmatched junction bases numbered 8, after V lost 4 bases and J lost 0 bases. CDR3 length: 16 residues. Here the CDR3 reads CASSPAGRGSTDTQYF. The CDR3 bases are TGCGCCAGCAGCCCTGCGGGGCGGGGGAGCACAGATACGCAGTATTTT.